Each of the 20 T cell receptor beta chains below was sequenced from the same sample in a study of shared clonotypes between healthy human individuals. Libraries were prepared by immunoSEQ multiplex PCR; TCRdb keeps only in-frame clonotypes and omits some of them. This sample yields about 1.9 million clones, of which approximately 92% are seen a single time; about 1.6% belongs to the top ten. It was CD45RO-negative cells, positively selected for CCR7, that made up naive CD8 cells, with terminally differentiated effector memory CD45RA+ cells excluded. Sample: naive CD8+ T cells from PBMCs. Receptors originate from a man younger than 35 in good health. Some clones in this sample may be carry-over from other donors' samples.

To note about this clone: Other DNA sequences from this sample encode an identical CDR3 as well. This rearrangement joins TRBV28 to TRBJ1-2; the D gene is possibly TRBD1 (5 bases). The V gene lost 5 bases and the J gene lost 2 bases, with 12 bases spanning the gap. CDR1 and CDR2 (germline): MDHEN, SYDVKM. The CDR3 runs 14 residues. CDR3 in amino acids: CASSPPDTNYGYTF. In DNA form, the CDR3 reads TGTGCCAGCAGTCCCCCGGACACCAACTATGGCTACACCTTC.

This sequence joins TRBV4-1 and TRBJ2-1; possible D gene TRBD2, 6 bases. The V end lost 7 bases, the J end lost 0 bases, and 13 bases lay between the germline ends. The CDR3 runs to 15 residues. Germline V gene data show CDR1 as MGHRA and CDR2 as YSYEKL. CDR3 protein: CASKEGPSSYNEQFF. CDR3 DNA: TGCGCCAGCAAGGAGGGTCCGAGCTCCTACAATGAGCAGTTCTTC.

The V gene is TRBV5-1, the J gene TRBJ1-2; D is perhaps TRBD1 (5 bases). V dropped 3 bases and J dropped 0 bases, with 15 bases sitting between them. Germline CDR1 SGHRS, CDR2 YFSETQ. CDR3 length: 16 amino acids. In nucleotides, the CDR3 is TGCGCCAGCAGCTGGGATAAGGACACACCTAACTATGGCTACACCTTC. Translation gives CASSWDKDTPNYGYTF.

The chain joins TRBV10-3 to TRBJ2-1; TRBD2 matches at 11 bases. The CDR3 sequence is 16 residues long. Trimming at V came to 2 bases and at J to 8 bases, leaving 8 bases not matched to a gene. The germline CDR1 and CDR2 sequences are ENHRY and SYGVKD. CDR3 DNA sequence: TGTGCCATCAGTGAGGCTAGCGGGAGGCTCGGGGATGAGCAGTTCTTC. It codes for CAISEASGRLGDEQFF.

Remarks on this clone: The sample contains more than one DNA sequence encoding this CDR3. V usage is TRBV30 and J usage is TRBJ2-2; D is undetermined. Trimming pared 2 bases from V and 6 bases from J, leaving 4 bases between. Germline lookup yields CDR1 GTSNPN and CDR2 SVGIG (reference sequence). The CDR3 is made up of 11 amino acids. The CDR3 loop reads CAWSPPGELFF. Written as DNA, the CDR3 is TGTGCCTGGAGTCCCCCCGGGGAGCTGTTTTTT.

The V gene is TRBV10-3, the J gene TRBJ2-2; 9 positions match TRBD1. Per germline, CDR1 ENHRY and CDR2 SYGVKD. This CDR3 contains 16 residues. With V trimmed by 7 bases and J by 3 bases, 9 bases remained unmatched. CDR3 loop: CAIKKKQGADTGELFF. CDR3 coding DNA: TGTGCCATCAAAAAAAAACAGGGGGCGGACACCGGGGAGCTGTTTTTT.

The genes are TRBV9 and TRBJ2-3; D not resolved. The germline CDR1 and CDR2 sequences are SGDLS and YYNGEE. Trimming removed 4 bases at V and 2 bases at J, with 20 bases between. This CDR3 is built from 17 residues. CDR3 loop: CASSPTLLQIDTDTQYF. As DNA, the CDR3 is TGTGCCAGCAGCCCAACACTCCTACAGATCGACACAGATACGCAGTATTTT.

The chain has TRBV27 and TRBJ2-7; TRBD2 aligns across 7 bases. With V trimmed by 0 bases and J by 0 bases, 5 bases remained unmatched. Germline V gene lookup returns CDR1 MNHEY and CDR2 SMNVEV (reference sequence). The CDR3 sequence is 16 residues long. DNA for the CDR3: TGTGCCAGCAGTTTATCGGGGGACTACTTCTCCTACGAGCAGTACTTC. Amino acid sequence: CASSLSGDYFSYEQYF.

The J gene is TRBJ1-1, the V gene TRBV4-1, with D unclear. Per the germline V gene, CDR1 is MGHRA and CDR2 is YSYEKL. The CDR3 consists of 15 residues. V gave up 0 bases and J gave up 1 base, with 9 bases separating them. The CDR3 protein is CASSQDPLGNTEAFF. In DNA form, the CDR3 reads TGCGCCAGCAGCCAAGACCCCCTGGGGAACACTGAAGCTTTCTTT.

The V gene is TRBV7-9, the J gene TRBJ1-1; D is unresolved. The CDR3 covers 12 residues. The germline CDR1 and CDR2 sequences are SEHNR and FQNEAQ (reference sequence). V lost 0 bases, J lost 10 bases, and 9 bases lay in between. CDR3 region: CASSLARPAAFF. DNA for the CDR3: TGTGCCAGCAGCTTAGCAAGACCGGCAGCTTTCTTT.

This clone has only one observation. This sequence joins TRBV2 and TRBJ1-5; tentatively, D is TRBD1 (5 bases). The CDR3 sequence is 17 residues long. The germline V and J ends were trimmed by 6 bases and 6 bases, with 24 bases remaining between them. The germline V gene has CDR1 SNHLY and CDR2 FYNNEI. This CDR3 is CASRDQGLDGRGQPQHF. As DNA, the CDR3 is TGTGCCAGCAGGGATCAAGGGCTGGACGGGAGGGGTCAGCCCCAGCATTTT.

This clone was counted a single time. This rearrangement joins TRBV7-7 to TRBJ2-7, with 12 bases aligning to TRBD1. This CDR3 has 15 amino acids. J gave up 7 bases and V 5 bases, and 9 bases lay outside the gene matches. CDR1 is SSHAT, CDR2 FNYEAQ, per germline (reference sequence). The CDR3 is CASSKGQGAVWEQYF. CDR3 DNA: TGTGCCAGCAGCAAGGGACAGGGGGCGGTGTGGGAGCAGTACTTC.

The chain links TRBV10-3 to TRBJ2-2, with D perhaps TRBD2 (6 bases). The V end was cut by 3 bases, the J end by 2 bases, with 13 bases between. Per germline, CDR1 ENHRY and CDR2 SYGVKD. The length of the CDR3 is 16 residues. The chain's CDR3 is CAISEFGRGNTGELFF. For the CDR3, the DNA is TGTGCCATCAGTGAATTTGGGCGGGGAAACACCGGGGAGCTGTTTTTT.

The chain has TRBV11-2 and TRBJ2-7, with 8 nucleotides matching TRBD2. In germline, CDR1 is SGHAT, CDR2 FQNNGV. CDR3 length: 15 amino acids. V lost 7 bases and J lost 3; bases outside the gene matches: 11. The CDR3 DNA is TGTGCCAGCATCAAATCGCCGGGACTAGGCTACGAGCAGTACTTC. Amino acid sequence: CASIKSPGLGYEQYF. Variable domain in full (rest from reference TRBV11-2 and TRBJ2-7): EAGVAQSPRYKIIEKRQSVAFWCNPISGHATLYWYQQILGQGPKLLIQFQNNGVVDDSQLPKDRFSAERLKGVDSTLKIQPAKLEDSAVYLCASIKSPGLGYEQYFGPGTRLTVT.

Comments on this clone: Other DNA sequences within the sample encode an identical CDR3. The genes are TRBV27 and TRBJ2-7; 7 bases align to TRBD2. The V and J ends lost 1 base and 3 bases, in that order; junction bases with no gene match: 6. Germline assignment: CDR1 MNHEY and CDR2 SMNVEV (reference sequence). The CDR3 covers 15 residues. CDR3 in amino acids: CASSLWGGGFYEQYF. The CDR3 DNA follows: TGTGCCAGCAGTTTATGGGGGGGAGGGTTCTACGAGCAGTACTTC.

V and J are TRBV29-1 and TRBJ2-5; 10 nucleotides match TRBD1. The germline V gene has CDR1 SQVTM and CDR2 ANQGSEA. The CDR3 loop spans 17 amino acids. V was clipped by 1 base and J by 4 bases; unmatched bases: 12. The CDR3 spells CSVEGGAGTGDLETQYF. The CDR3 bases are TGCAGCGTTGAAGGAGGGGCCGGGACAGGGGACTTAGAGACCCAGTACTTC.

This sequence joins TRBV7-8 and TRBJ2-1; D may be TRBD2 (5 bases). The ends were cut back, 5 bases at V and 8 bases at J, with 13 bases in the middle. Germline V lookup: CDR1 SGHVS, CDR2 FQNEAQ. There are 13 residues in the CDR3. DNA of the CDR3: TGTGCCAGCAGCGTCGGGGTTAGGGATGAGCAGTTCTTC. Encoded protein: CASSVGVRDEQFF.

The CDR3 reads CASSWPGGDTQYF. Written as DNA, the CDR3 is TGTGCCAGCAGCTGGCCGGGTGGAGATACGCAGTATTTT. The rearrangement links TRBV7-9 to TRBJ2-3; D not certain. Germline CDR1 is SEHNR and CDR2 is FQNEAQ (reference sequence). V lost 4 bases and J lost 5, with 10 bases in between. The CDR3 totals 13 residues.

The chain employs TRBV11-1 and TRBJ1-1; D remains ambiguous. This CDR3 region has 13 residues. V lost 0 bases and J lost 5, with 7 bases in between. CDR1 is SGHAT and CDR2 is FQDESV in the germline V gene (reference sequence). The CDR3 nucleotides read TGTGCCAGCAGCTTAGCTAGGTCAACTGAAGCTTTCTTT. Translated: CASSLARSTEAFF.

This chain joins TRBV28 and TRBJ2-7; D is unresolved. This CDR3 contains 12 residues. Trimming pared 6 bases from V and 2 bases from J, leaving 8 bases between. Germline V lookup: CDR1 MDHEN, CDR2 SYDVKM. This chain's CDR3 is CASSRITYEQYF. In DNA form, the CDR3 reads TGTGCCAGCAGCCGCATCACCTACGAGCAGTACTTC.